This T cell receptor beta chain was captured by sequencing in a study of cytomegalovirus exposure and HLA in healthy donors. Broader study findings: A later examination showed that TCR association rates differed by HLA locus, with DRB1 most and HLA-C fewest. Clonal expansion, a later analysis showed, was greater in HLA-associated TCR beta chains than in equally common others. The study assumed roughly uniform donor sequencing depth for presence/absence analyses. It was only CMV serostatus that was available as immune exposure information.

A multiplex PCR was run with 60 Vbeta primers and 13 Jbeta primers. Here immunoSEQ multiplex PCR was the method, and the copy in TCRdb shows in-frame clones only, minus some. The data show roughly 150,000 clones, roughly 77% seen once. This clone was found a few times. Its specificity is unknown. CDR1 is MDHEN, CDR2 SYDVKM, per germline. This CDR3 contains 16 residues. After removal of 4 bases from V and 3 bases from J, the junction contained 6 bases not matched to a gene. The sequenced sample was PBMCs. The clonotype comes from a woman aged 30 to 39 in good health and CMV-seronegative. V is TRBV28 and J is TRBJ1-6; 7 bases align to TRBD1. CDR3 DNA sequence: TGTGCCAGCAGTTCCCCAAGACAGGGCTATAATTCACCCCTCCACTTT. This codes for CASSSPRQGYNSPLHF.